The entry that follows covers one T cell receptor (beta chain) sequence. The antigen is unknown. This CDR3 comprises 18 residues. CDR1 is MNHNS and CDR2 is SASEGT in the germline V gene. Trimming removed 2 bases from V and 0 bases from J, with 14 bases in between. The sample comes from a study of persistence of HIV-infected CD4 T cells. Overall study findings and caveats: Degenerate expanded CDR3beta sequences were enriched among CMV- and Gag-responding cells.

Sequencing used immunoSEQ version 4 in survey mode. The method was immunoSEQ multiplex PCR; TCRdb's version includes in-frame clones alone and lacks a portion of them. The table has 50,000 to 65,000 clones, about 69% seen once; the top ten hold roughly 1.8%. The stimulus was an HIV-1 Gag 15-mer peptide pool, about 1 ug/peptide/mL. Memory cells lacking CD40L and CD69 with high CD45RO were sorted. These HIV-1-infected adults initiated suppressive ART in chronic infection. The chain has TRBV6-1 and TRBJ1-6; D remains ambiguous. The TCR was taken from an adult man with HIV who was CMV-seropositive. Source: CD4+ T cells sorted from PBMCs after approximately 19-hour stimulation, taken from a patient who received antiretroviral therapy. CDR3 in DNA: TGTGCCAGCAGTGAACCCGCTTACACCAGCTCCTATAATTCACCCCTCCACTTT. Translating gives CASSEPAYTSSYNSPLHF.